This TCR beta chain comes out of a study of cytomegalovirus exposure and HLA in healthy donors. The PCR made use of 60 Vbeta and 13 Jbeta primers. Clones were read by immunoSEQ multiplex PCR, and TCRdb kept only the in-frame ones, dropping some. The sample lists fewer than 200,000 clones, around 83% occurring once. This clone was detected only once. This clonotype was sampled from a girl aged 2-15 years in good health and CMV-seropositive. The sample comprised PBMCs.

The CDR3: CASSLPDRGRGNQPQHF. The CDR3 nucleotides are TGTGCCAGCAGTTTGCCCGACAGGGGGAGAGGTAATCAGCCCCAGCATTTT. This chain links TRBV28 with TRBJ1-5, with TRBD1 matching 9 bases. J lost 4 bases, V lost 3 bases, and 10 bases had no gene match. The CDR3 sequence is 17 residues long. The V gene's germline CDR1 is MDHEN and CDR2 SYDVKM.